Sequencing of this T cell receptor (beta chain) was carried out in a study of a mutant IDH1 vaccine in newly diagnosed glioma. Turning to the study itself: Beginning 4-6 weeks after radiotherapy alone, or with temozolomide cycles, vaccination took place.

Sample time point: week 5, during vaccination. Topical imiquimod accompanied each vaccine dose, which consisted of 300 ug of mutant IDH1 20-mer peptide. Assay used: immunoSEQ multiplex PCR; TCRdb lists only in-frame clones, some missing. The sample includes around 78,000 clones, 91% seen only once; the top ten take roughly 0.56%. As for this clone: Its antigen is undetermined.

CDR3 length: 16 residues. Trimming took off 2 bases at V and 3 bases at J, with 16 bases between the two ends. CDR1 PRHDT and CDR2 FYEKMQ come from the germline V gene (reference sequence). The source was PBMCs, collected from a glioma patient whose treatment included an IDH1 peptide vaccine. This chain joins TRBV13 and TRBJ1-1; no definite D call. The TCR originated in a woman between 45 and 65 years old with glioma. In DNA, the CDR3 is TGTGCCAGCAGCTTACCAGCGATAGGGATACACACTGAAGCTTTCTTT. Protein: CASSLPAIGIHTEAFF.